The clone carrying this T cell receptor (beta chain) came up many times. MiXCR, run by TCRdb on the 5' RACE reads, gives a single entry per CDR3 protein. The sample includes roughly 75,000 distinct CDR3 sequences, about 2.5% of them seen just once. These data originate in a study of neurological immune-mediated disorders. Trimming took off 3 bases at V and 6 bases at J, with 5 bases between the two ends. Looked up from germline, CDR1 is MGHDK and CDR2 is SYGVNS. This CDR3 has 12 residues. The origin of this receptor is a woman between 25 and 40 years old with multiple sclerosis. The sequenced sample was PBMCs. V and J are TRBV25-1 and TRBJ2-2; D may correspond to TRBD1 or TRBD2 (5 bases each). CDR3 in amino acids: CASSEGAGELFF. The CDR3 DNA is TGTGCCAGCAGTGAGGGGGCCGGGGAGCTGTTTTTT.